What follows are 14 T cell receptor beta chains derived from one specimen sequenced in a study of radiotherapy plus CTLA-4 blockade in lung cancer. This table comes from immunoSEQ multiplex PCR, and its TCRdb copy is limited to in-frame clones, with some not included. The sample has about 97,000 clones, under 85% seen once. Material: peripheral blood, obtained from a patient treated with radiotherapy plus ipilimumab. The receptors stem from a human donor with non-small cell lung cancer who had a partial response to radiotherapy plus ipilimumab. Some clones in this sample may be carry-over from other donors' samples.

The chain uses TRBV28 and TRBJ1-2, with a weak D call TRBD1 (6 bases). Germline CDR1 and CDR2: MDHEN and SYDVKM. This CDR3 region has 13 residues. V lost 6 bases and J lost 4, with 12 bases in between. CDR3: CASSEQGTYGYTF. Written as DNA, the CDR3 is TGTGCCAGCAGCGAACAGGGAACCTATGGCTACACCTTC.

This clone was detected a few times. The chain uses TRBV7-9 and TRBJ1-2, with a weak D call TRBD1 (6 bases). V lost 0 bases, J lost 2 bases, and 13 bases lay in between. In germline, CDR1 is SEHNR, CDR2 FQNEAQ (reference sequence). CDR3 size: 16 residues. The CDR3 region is CASSLAYGGPNYGYTF. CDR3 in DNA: TGTGCCAGCAGCTTAGCGTACGGGGGGCCCAACTATGGCTACACCTTC.

CDR3 in amino acids: CASTGLIGQGNEKLFF. The CDR3, as DNA: TGTGCCAGCACTGGTCTTATAGGGCAGGGAAATGAAAAACTGTTTTTT. V and J are TRBV7-2 and TRBJ1-4, with D possibly matching TRBD1 (5 bases). V was shortened by 7 bases and J by 5 bases, with 20 bases between the two germline ends. The germline CDR1 and CDR2 sequences are SGHTA and FQGNSA. This CDR3 has 16 residues.

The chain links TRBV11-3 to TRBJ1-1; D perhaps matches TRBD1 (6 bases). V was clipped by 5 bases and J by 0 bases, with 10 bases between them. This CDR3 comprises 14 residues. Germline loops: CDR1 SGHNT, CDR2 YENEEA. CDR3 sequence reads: CASSLRGLNTEAFF. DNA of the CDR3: TGTGCCAGCAGCCTCAGGGGTTTGAACACTGAAGCTTTCTTT. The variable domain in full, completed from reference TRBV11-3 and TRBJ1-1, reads EAGVVQSPRYKIIEKKQPVAFWCNPISGHNTLYWYLQNLGQGPELLIRYENEEAVDDSQLPKDRFSAERLKGVDSTLKIQPAELGDSAVYLCASSLRGLNTEAFFGQGTRLTVV.

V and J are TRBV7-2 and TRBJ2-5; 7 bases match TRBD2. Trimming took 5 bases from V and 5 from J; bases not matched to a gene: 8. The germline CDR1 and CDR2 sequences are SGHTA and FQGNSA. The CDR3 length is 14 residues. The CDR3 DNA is TGTGCCAGCAGCAGCATTAGCGGGCGGGAGACCCAGTACTTC. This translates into CASSSISGRETQYF.

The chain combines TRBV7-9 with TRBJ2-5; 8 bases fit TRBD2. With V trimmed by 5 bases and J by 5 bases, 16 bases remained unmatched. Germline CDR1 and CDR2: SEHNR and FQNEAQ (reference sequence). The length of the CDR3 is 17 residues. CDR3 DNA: TGTGCCAGCAGCGCACTGGGCCAGCGGGGGCCTAGGGAGACCCAGTACTTC. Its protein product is CASSALGQRGPRETQYF. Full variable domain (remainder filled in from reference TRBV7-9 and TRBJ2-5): DTGVSQNPRHKITKRGQNVTFRCDPISEHNRLYWYRQTLGQGPEFLTYFQNEAQLEKSRLLSDRFSAERPKGSFSTLEIQRTEQGDSAMYLCASSALGQRGPRETQYFGPGTRLLVL.

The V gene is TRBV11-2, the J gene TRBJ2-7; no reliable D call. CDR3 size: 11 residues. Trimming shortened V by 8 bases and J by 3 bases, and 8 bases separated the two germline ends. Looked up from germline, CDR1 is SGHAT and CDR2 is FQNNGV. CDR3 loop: CASAGFYEQYF. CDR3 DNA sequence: TGTGCCAGCGCAGGATTCTACGAGCAGTACTTC.

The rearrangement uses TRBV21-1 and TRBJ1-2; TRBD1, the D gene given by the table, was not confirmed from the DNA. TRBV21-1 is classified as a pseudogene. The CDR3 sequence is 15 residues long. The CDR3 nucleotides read TGTGCCAGCAGGAGCTTTCGGGGACACCAGGGGGGCTACACCTTC. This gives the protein CASRSFRGHQGGYTF.

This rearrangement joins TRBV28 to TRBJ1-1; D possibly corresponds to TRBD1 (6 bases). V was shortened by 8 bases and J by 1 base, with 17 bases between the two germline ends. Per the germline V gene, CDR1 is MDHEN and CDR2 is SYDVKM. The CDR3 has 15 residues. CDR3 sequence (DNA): TGTGCCAGCTGGAGAGGGAACAGGGCGAACACTGAAGCTTTCTTT. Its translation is CASWRGNRANTEAFF.

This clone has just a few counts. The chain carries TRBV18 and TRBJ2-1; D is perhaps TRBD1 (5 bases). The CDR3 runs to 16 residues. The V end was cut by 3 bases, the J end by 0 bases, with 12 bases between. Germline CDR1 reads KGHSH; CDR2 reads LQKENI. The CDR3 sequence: CASSPSPDSSYNEQFF. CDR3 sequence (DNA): TGTGCCAGCTCACCGAGCCCTGACAGCTCCTACAATGAGCAGTTCTTC.

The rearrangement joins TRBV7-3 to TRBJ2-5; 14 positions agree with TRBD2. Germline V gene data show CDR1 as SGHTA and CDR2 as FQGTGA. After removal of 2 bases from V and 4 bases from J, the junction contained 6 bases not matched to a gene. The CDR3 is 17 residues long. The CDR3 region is CASSLGTSGSGGETQYF. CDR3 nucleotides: TGTGCCAGCAGCTTAGGGACTAGCGGGAGTGGGGGAGAGACCCAGTACTTC.

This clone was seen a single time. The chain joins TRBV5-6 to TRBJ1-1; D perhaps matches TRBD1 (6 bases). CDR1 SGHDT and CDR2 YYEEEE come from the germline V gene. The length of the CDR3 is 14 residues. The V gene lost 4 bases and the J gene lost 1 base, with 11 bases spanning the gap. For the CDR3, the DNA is TGTGCCAGCAGCAACAGGGTTAAGAACACTGAAGCTTTCTTT. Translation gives CASSNRVKNTEAFF.

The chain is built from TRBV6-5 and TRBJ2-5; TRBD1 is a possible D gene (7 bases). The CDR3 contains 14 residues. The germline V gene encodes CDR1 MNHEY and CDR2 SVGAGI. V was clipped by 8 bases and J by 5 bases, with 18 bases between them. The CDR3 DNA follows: TGTGCCAGCGCCCGGGGCCCAGGGGGGGAGACCCAGTACTTC. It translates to CASARGPGGETQYF.

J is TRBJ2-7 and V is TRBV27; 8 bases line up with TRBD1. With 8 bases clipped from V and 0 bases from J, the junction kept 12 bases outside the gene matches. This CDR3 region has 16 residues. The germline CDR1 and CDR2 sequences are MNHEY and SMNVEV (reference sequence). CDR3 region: CASRHKPGQVSYEQYF. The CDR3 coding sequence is TGTGCCAGCCGCCACAAACCGGGACAGGTCTCCTACGAGCAGTACTTC.